This entry lists 3 T cell receptor beta chains sequenced from one sample in a study of CD8 T cells in ankylosing spondylitis. TCRdb reprocessed the 5' RACE reads with MiXCR, giving one entry per CDR3 protein. This sample has approximately 200,000 distinct CDR3 sequences, with approximately 12% found just once. The sequencing input was blood, either unsorted or a sorted T cell fraction (not recorded which). These TCRs come from a female donor with ankylosing spondylitis or in good health (not recorded which).

The sample holds a few counts of this clonotype. This chain connects TRBV11-3 to TRBJ2-1; D gene unclear. CDR3 length equals 12 residues. Germline CDR1 is SGHNT and CDR2 is YENEEA. The V gene lost 2 bases and the J gene lost 10 bases, with 9 bases spanning the gap. CDR3 sequence reads: CASSLRRPEQFF. The CDR3 DNA sequence: TGTGCCAGCAGCTTACGCCGGCCCGAGCAGTTCTTC.

This clonotype has at least ten counts. The V call is TRBV12-3 or TRBV12-4, the J call TRBJ2-1; D possibly corresponds to TRBD1 (6 bases). CDR3 size: 16 residues. V lost 6 bases, J lost 4 bases, and 19 bases lay in between. The CDR3 DNA follows: TGTGCCAGCAGAGGGACACAAAAGGGGGTTTACAATGAGCAGTTCTTC. Translation: CASRGTQKGVYNEQFF.

This clonotype has at least ten counts. The V call is TRBV7-2, the J call TRBJ2-1; TRBD2 aligns across 8 bases. The CDR3 totals 17 residues. CDR1 SGHTA and CDR2 FQGNSA come from the germline V gene. The junction had 8 bases not matched to a gene; V was cut back by 4 bases and J by 0 bases. The CDR3 coding sequence is TGTGCCAGCAGCTCCCCTGTTCGGGGGGGCTCCTACAATGAGCAGTTCTTC. It codes for CASSSPVRGGSYNEQFF.